This entry lists 31 T cell receptor beta chains sequenced from one sample in a study of PD-1 blockade in classical Hodgkin lymphoma. All patients relapsed after autologous stem cell transplantation, and brentuximab vedotin exposure varied. The repertoire was sequenced with immunoSEQ multiplex PCR; TCRdb's copy has only in-frame clones and lacks some. The sample lists about 85,000 clones; 85% to 95% were seen once. Sample: peripheral blood mononuclear cells (PBMCs), taken before the second cycle of nivolumab. The receptors were gathered from a human donor with classical Hodgkin lymphoma.

This clone is a singleton in its sample. The V call is TRBV28, the J call TRBJ2-1; D unclear. Germline lookup yields CDR1 MDHEN and CDR2 SYDVKM. Trimming shortened V by 5 bases and J by 4 bases, and 15 bases separated the two germline ends. CDR3 length: 15 residues. CDR3 region: CASSLFAIGYNEQFF. The CDR3 bases are TGTGCCAGCAGTCTCTTCGCTATCGGGTACAATGAGCAGTTCTTC.

The rearrangement links TRBV6-5 to TRBJ2-7; D is possibly TRBD1 or TRBD2 (5 bases each). Trimming removed 2 bases at V and 0 bases at J, with 8 bases between. Per the germline V gene, CDR1 is MNHEY and CDR2 is SVGAGI. CDR3 length: 14 residues. CDR3 nucleotides: TGTGCCAGCAGTTACGGGACGAGCTCCTACGAGCAGTACTTC. Residues: CASSYGTSSYEQYF.

The CDR3 coding sequence is TGTGCCAGCAGTATCCGGCTACAGGAGAAGAGCTATGGCTACACCTTC. Protein: CASSIRLQEKSYGYTF. V and J are TRBV28 and TRBJ1-2, with a weak D call TRBD1 (5 bases). The CDR3 sequence is 16 residues long. CDR1 and CDR2 (germline): MDHEN, SYDVKM. V gave up 5 bases and J gave up 4 bases, with 20 bases separating them.

V gene TRBV11-2 combines with J gene TRBJ2-1, with 11 bases aligning to TRBD2. V trimming: 2 bases; J trimming: 4 bases; junction bases outside the gene matches: 7. CDR1 is SGHAT and CDR2 is FQNNGV in the germline V gene. CDR3 size: 17 residues. DNA of the CDR3: TGTGCCAGCAGCTTACCGATAGCGGGAGGGGGTTACAATGAGCAGTTCTTC. It encodes CASSLPIAGGGYNEQFF. Full variable domain (outside the CDR3, taken from reference TRBV11-2 and TRBJ2-1): EAGVAQSPRYKIIEKRQSVAFWCNPISGHATLYWYQQILGQGPKLLIQFQNNGVVDDSQLPKDRFSAERLKGVDSTLKIQPAKLEDSAVYLCASSLPIAGGGYNEQFFGPGTRLTVL.

The chain combines TRBV23-1 with TRBJ2-3, with 8 bases identical to TRBD1. TRBV23-1 falls under the ORF class, with uncertain function. Trimming cost V 7 bases and J 2 bases; bases outside gene matches: 8. The CDR3 runs to 15 residues. The CDR3, as DNA: TGCGCCAGCACGTCAGGGGGCGCGGACACAGATACGCAGTATTTT. Protein: CASTSGGADTDTQYF.

The V gene is TRBV7-2, the J gene TRBJ1-5; 7 bases agree with TRBD1. The ends lost 0 bases at V and 2 bases at J; junction bases unmatched: 1. Looked up from germline, CDR1 is SGHTA and CDR2 is FQGNSA. The CDR3 extends over 15 amino acids. The CDR3 sequence: CASSLAGTGNQPQHF. CDR3 sequence (DNA): TGTGCCAGCAGCTTAGCGGGGACAGGCAATCAGCCCCAGCATTTT.

The rearrangement links TRBV10-2 to TRBJ2-3; 14 positions match TRBD2. The CDR3 consists of 15 residues. The germline V gene encodes CDR1 WSHSY and CDR2 SAAADI. V was pared by 8 bases and J by 7 bases, with 8 bases of the junction left unmatched. The CDR3 DNA follows: TGCGCCAGCGACGGGACTAGCGGGAGAGTTAATACGCAGTATTTT. Translated: CASDGTSGRVNTQYF.

The chain is built from TRBV9 and TRBJ2-1; D is possibly TRBD2 (6 bases). CDR1 SGDLS and CDR2 YYNGEE come from the germline V gene. The V gene lost 1 base and the J gene lost 4 bases, with 18 bases spanning the gap. The CDR3 loop spans 17 amino acids. CDR3 protein: CASSVSPRLENYNEQFF. The CDR3, as DNA: TGTGCCAGCAGCGTATCCCCCAGACTAGAAAATTACAATGAGCAGTTCTTC. Filled out from reference TRBV9 and TRBJ2-1, the complete variable domain reads DSGVTQTPKHLITATGQRVTLRCSPRSGDLSVYWYQQSLDQGLQFLIQYYNGEERAKGNILERFSAQQFPDLHSELNLSSLELGDSALYFCASSVSPRLENYNEQFFGPGTRLTVL.

CDR3 loop: CASSDLGQGAGYEQYF. The CDR3 coding sequence is TGTGCCAGCAGTGACCTAGGACAGGGGGCCGGATACGAGCAGTACTTC. J is TRBJ2-7 and V is TRBV6-1; 11 bases line up with TRBD1. This CDR3 spans 16 amino acids. The V gene's germline CDR1 is MNHNS and CDR2 SASEGT. V gave up 3 bases and J gave up 4 bases; unmatched junction bases: 8.

CDR3 residues: CASSAQQGDRGGYTF. In nucleotides, the CDR3 is TGTGCCAGCAGCGCCCAACAGGGAGACCGTGGAGGCTACACCTTC. The rearrangement links TRBV7-3 to TRBJ1-2, with D possibly matching TRBD1 (6 bases). Germline CDR1 reads SGHTA; CDR2 reads FQGTGA. V was pared by 5 bases and J by 8 bases, with 21 bases between. The CDR3 consists of 15 residues.

The genes are TRBV27 and TRBJ2-1; the match to TRBD2 covers 8 bases. CDR1 and CDR2 from the germline V gene are MNHEY and SMNVEV (reference sequence). The CDR3 contains 14 residues. V lost 1 base to trimming and J lost 7 bases; unmatched junction nucleotides: 3. The CDR3 sequence: CASSLWAGGNEQFF. In nucleotides, the CDR3 is TGTGCCAGCAGTTTATGGGCGGGAGGAAATGAGCAGTTCTTC.

The chain combines TRBV19 with TRBJ2-7; 10 bases align to TRBD2. The V and J ends lost 5 bases and 2 bases, in that order; junction bases with no gene match: 9. The CDR3 spans 16 residues. Germline CDR1 reads LNHDA; CDR2 reads SQIVND (reference sequence). CDR3 sequence (DNA): TGTGCCAGTAGTGCTACGCTAGCGGGAGAGGCCTACGAGCAGTACTTC. This codes for CASSATLAGEAYEQYF.

CDR3 nucleotide sequence: TGTGCCAGCAGCCCAGGGACAGGAGTTTACTACGAGCAGTACTTC. Translation: CASSPGTGVYYEQYF. This chain joins TRBV7-9 and TRBJ2-7; TRBD1 agrees at 8 bases. The ends lost 5 bases at V and 3 bases at J; junction bases unmatched: 9. Per the germline V gene, CDR1 is SEHNR and CDR2 is FQNEAQ (reference sequence). The CDR3 is made up of 15 amino acids.

V and J are TRBV28 and TRBJ2-3, with TRBD1 matching 10 bases. Germline loops: CDR1 MDHEN, CDR2 SYDVKM. This CDR3 is 15 amino acids long. V gave up 7 bases and J gave up 2 bases; unmatched junction bases: 6. The CDR3: CASTTGTGVTDTQYF. DNA of the CDR3: TGTGCCAGCACCACCGGGACAGGGGTCACAGATACGCAGTATTTT.

V usage is TRBV9 and J usage is TRBJ1-2; D gene ambiguous. With 3 bases removed from V and 5 bases from J, the gap between germline ends came to 11 bases. This CDR3 region has 13 residues. CDR1 SGDLS and CDR2 YYNGEE come from the germline V gene. The CDR3, as DNA: TGTGCCAGCAGCGCCAACGGGGATTATGGCTACACCTTC. Translating gives CASSANGDYGYTF.

This rearrangement joins TRBV7-9 to TRBJ2-3; D is uncertain. Between the trimmed V and J ends, which lost 6 bases and 6 bases, there was a span of 13 bases. The CDR3 runs 13 residues. CDR1 and CDR2 (germline): SEHNR, FQNEAQ (reference sequence). CDR3 in DNA: TGTGCCAGCAGGAATACTCAAGGCGATACGCAGTATTTT. This translates into CASRNTQGDTQYF.

The chain joins TRBV7-7 to TRBJ2-1; 8 bases line up with TRBD2. Germline CDR1 and CDR2: SSHAT and FNYEAQ (reference sequence). CDR3 length equals 17 residues. The CDR3 loop reads CASSVAGGASSYNEQFF. The CDR3 coding sequence is TGTGCTAGCTCCGTGGCGGGGGGCGCGTCCTCCTACAATGAGCAGTTCTTC.

In the case of this clone: At one boundary the junction diverges from the germline segment, which might be a read error. The CDR3 reads CASSTGPLNF. CDR3 in DNA: TGTGCCAGCAGCACGGGACCGTTGAACTTC. The chain links TRBV9 to TRBJ1-2, with D possibly matching TRBD1 (5 bases). The CDR3 contains 10 residues. The germline gives CDR1 SGDLS, CDR2 YYNGEE.

The chain recombines TRBV7-2 with TRBJ2-4; no reliable D call. The CDR3 spans 17 residues. Trimming removed 1 base from V and 0 bases from J, with 13 bases in between. Germline lookup yields CDR1 SGHTA and CDR2 FQGNSA. Here the CDR3 reads CASSLGGISLAKNIQYF. The CDR3 nucleotides read TGTGCCAGCAGCTTAGGGGGTATATCCTTAGCCAAAAACATTCAGTACTTC.

The chain links TRBV5-4 to TRBJ2-1, with D possibly matching TRBD2 (6 bases). CDR1 is SGHNT, CDR2 YYREEE, per germline (reference sequence). The CDR3 consists of 16 residues. The V and J ends lost 4 bases and 0 bases respectively, with 14 bases between them. CDR3 nucleotides: TGTGCCAGCAGCCACCGGGCGGGGAGCTCCTACAATGAGCAGTTCTTC. Translation gives CASSHRAGSSYNEQFF. The variable domain in full, with the rest retrieved from reference TRBV5-4 and TRBJ2-1, is ETGVTQSPTHLIKTRGQQVTLRCSSQSGHNTVSWYQQALGQGPQFIFQYYREEENGRGNFPPRFSGLQFPNYSSELNVNALELDDSALYLCASSHRAGSSYNEQFFGPGTRLTVL.

The chain combines TRBV6-5 with TRBJ1-4; the D gene is possibly TRBD1 (6 bases). Germline V CDR1 and CDR2: MNHEY, SVGAGI. The length of the CDR3 is 16 residues. Deletions cut 2 bases from V and 6 bases from J, with 16 bases between. DNA of the CDR3: TGTGCCAGCAGTTACGTAACAGGGAGGGAGGATGAAAAACTGTTTTTT. Translated, it gives CASSYVTGREDEKLFF.

This rearrangement joins TRBV27 to TRBJ1-1; TRBD1 might be the D (5 bases). The V gene lost 1 base and the J gene lost 0 bases, with 18 bases spanning the gap. The CDR3 has 18 amino acids. From germline, CDR1 is MNHEY and CDR2 SMNVEV (reference sequence). As DNA, the CDR3 is TGTGCCAGCAGTTTATGGGGAGGGGTAAGGCACATGAACACTGAAGCTTTCTTT. Encoded protein: CASSLWGGVRHMNTEAFF.

V gene TRBV7-9 combines with J gene TRBJ2-1, with 10 bases lining up with TRBD2. The CDR3 totals 15 residues. Trimming cost V 5 bases and J 0 bases; bases outside gene matches: 1. Germline CDR1 reads SEHNR; CDR2 reads FQNEAQ (reference sequence). The CDR3 reads CASSPSGSSYNEQFF. CDR3 nucleotides: TGTGCCAGCAGCCCTAGCGGGAGCTCCTACAATGAGCAGTTCTTC.

The chain joins TRBV7-7 to TRBJ2-1, with 10 positions matching TRBD2. The CDR3 consists of 14 residues. Germline CDR1 is SSHAT and CDR2 is FNYEAQ (reference sequence). The V gene end was trimmed by 5 bases and the J gene end by 9 bases; junction bases not matched to a gene: 7. The CDR3 spells CASSPLAGVGEQFF. The CDR3 bases are TGTGCCAGCAGCCCTCTAGCGGGAGTTGGTGAGCAGTTCTTC.

The chain links TRBV6-5 to TRBJ2-1, with D perhaps given as TRBD1 or TRBD2 (5 bases each). Germline V gene data show CDR1 as MNHEY and CDR2 as SVGAGI. Deletions cut 0 bases from V and 4 bases from J, with 13 bases between. This CDR3 region has 16 residues. CDR3 coding DNA: TGTGCCAGCAGTTACTCGAGAGGGGATACGTACAATGAGCAGTTCTTC. Translating gives CASSYSRGDTYNEQFF.

The chain links TRBV10-2 to TRBJ1-2; maybe TRBD1 (6 bases). Between the trimmed V and J ends, which lost 6 bases and 6 bases, there was a span of 14 bases. From germline, CDR1 is WSHSY and CDR2 SAAADI. This CDR3 has 13 amino acids. The CDR3 nucleotides are TGCGCCAGCAGCCCCTACTACAGGGATGGCTACACCTTC. It is translated as CASSPYYRDGYTF.

The J gene is TRBJ2-7, the V gene TRBV28; the D gene is possibly TRBD2 (5 bases). Trimming stripped 3 bases from V and 3 bases from J, with 18 bases between. Per germline, CDR1 MDHEN and CDR2 SYDVKM. This CDR3 has 16 residues. Written as DNA, the CDR3 is TGTGCCAGCAGTTTTTGGACTCTCGGTCGGTACTACGAGCAGTACTTC. This gives the protein CASSFWTLGRYYEQYF.

This clone was seen a single time. J is TRBJ2-1 and V is TRBV15; 8 bases align to TRBD2. With 0 bases clipped from V and 6 bases from J, the junction kept 7 bases outside the gene matches. This CDR3 is 16 amino acids long. CDR1 LNHNV and CDR2 YYDKDF come from the germline V gene (reference sequence). CDR3 DNA sequence: TGTGCCACCAGCAGAGATCTGGGACTAGGACGCAATGAGCAGTTCTTC. Its protein is CATSRDLGLGRNEQFF.

The chain links TRBV28 to TRBJ1-2; 7 bases match TRBD1. CDR1 and CDR2 from the germline V gene are MDHEN and SYDVKM. CDR3 length: 15 amino acids. Trimming cost V 6 bases and J 4 bases; bases outside gene matches: 11. The CDR3 here is CASRATGALLYGYTF. The CDR3 DNA reads as TGTGCCAGCAGGGCCACAGGGGCCCTTCTCTATGGCTACACCTTC.

The chain employs TRBV7-2 and TRBJ1-2; possibly TRBD1 for D (6 bases). Germline V lookup: CDR1 SGHTA, CDR2 FQGNSA. This CDR3 has 15 amino acids. V was cut by 1 base and J by 4 bases, with 13 bases left in between. Here the CDR3 reads CASSLDARGFYGYTF. The DNA of the CDR3 is TGTGCCAGCAGCTTAGACGCCAGGGGATTCTATGGCTACACCTTC.

This clone was observed a single time. This chain uses TRBV18 with TRBJ1-1; 10 positions match TRBD1. The CDR3 contains 14 residues. J gave up 7 bases and V 4 bases, and 6 bases lay outside the gene matches. Germline V gene sequence: CDR1 KGHSH, CDR2 LQKENI. The chain's CDR3 is CASSLGRDRGEAFF. CDR3 coding DNA: TGTGCCAGCTCACTAGGGAGGGACAGGGGTGAAGCTTTCTTT.